Below are 30 T cell receptor beta chains sequenced from a single sample in a study of cytomegalovirus exposure and HLA in healthy donors. Vbeta (60) and Jbeta (13) primers were used in the PCR. Clones were sequenced by immunoSEQ multiplex PCR, and TCRdb holds only the in-frame ones, with some missing. The sample has roughly 190,000 clones, about three quarters seen once. The sequenced material came from PBMCs. Every receptor here comes from a woman aged 40 to 50 in good health and CMV-seronegative.

J is TRBJ2-6 and V is TRBV4-3; D perhaps matches TRBD1 (5 bases). Trimming took off 1 base at V and 2 bases at J, with 9 bases between the two ends. The CDR3 runs to 16 residues. Germline loops: CDR1 LGHNA, CDR2 YSLEER. Here the CDR3 reads CASSQGRGTGANVLTF. The CDR3 DNA sequence: TGCGCCAGCAGCCAAGGAAGGGGAACTGGGGCCAACGTCCTGACTTTC.

The chain recombines TRBV7-2 with TRBJ2-1, with 10 bases matching TRBD2. V lost 2 bases to trimming and J lost 6 bases; unmatched junction nucleotides: 4. The length of the CDR3 is 15 residues. CDR1 is SGHTA and CDR2 is FQGNSA in the germline V gene. The CDR3 region has the DNA TGTGCCAGCAGCTTATCGCCTAGCGGGAGCAATGAGCAGTTCTTC. It codes for CASSLSPSGSNEQFF. The full variable domain, with the rest looked up from reference TRBV7-2 and TRBJ2-1, is GAGVSQSPSNKVTEKGKDVELRCDPISGHTALYWYRQSLGQGLEFLIYFQGNSAPDKSGLPSDRFSAERTGGSVSTLTIQRTQQEDSAVYLCASSLSPSGSNEQFFGPGTRLTVL.

The gene calls are TRBV11-3 and TRBJ2-5; D perhaps matches TRBD1 (6 bases). Germline V CDR1 and CDR2: SGHNT, YENEEA. This CDR3 spans 16 amino acids. V lost 3 bases to trimming and J lost 3 bases, with 17 bases between them. CDR3 amino acids: CASSFGEQGSKETQYF. The DNA of the CDR3 is TGTGCCAGCAGCTTCGGGGAACAGGGTTCGAAAGAGACCCAGTACTTC.

The rearrangement links TRBV6-1 to TRBJ2-3; a weak D match, TRBD2 (5 bases). Germline CDR1 MNHNS, CDR2 SASEGT. The CDR3 loop spans 15 amino acids. Deletions cut 6 bases from V and 3 bases from J, with 16 bases between. The CDR3 reads CASSYSFGITDTQYF. In nucleotides, the CDR3 is TGTGCCAGCAGCTATAGTTTCGGGATAACAGATACGCAGTATTTT.

This clone occurred once. This chain joins TRBV29-1 and TRBJ1-1; D is ambiguous. The germline gives CDR1 SQVTM, CDR2 ANQGSEA. The CDR3 is 13 residues long. With 3 bases removed from V and 8 bases from J, the gap between germline ends came to 16 bases. The CDR3 protein is CSVEISGREEAFF. For the CDR3, the DNA is TGCAGCGTTGAGATCAGTGGACGGGAGGAAGCTTTCTTT.

The J gene is TRBJ1-2, the V gene TRBV5-1; no clear D gene. Trimming stripped 2 bases from V and 0 bases from J, with 11 bases between. This CDR3 region has 15 residues. Germline lookup yields CDR1 SGHRS and CDR2 YFSETQ. The CDR3 spells CASSFTASTNYGYTF. CDR3 nucleotide sequence: TGCGCCAGCAGCTTCACAGCCTCGACTAACTATGGCTACACCTTC.

This clone was observed a handful of times. V gene TRBV19 combines with J gene TRBJ1-2; 7 positions match TRBD1. The CDR3 covers 13 residues. Germline CDR1 and CDR2: LNHDA and SQIVND (reference sequence). Trimming removed 10 bases from V and 4 bases from J; junction bases left unmatched: 9. CDR3 region: CATRDSLGYGYTF. As DNA, the CDR3 is TGTGCCACTCGGGACAGCCTAGGCTATGGCTACACCTTC.

The DNA of the CDR3 is TGTGCCTGGAGTTTCCCACCGGCCTACGAGCAGTACTTC. Its protein product is CAWSFPPAYEQYF. The chain combines TRBV30 with TRBJ2-7; no definite D call. The germline V and J ends were trimmed by 2 bases and 2 bases, with 10 bases remaining between them. CDR1 and CDR2 (germline): GTSNPN, SVGIG (reference sequence). This CDR3 has 13 amino acids.

This clone was recorded a few times. The rearrangement joins TRBV4-1 to TRBJ2-3; TRBD1 matches 10 bases. Looked up from germline, CDR1 is MGHRA and CDR2 is YSYEKL. With 4 bases clipped from V and 1 base from J, the junction kept 8 bases outside the gene matches. CDR3 length equals 17 residues. The DNA for the CDR3 is TGCGCCAGCAGCCTCCGCTCCGGGACAGGGGGCACAGATACGCAGTATTTT. Protein sequence: CASSLRSGTGGTDTQYF.

This clone has just a few counts. The rearrangement links TRBV6-1 to TRBJ2-2, with 7 positions matching TRBD1. Germline trimming cut 1 base from V and 6 bases from J; bases unmatched to any gene: 14. CDR1 MNHNS and CDR2 SASEGT come from the germline V gene. The CDR3 covers 18 residues. The CDR3 reads CASSEGARRQGRAGELFF. CDR3 nucleotide sequence: TGTGCCAGCAGTGAAGGTGCCCGGCGACAGGGTCGTGCCGGGGAGCTGTTTTTT.

The chain employs TRBV2 and TRBJ1-6; no clear D gene. V shed 1 base and J shed 7 bases, with 11 bases lying between them. The CDR3 loop spans 15 amino acids. Germline CDR1 and CDR2: SNHLY and FYNNEI. CDR3 in DNA: TGTGCCAGCAGTGAAGGGGGAGTGGGGAATTCACCCCTCCACTTT. Protein: CASSEGGVGNSPLHF.

V and J are TRBV5-1 and TRBJ2-1; D not resolved. V lost 0 bases to trimming and J lost 4 bases, with 11 bases between them. Germline V lookup: CDR1 SGHRS, CDR2 YFSETQ. This CDR3 is built from 15 residues. CDR3 residues: CASSLARSDYNEQFF. The CDR3 DNA follows: TGCGCCAGCAGCTTGGCCCGGAGCGATTACAATGAGCAGTTCTTC.

The CDR3 protein is CASSPPRVYAEQYF. In DNA form, the CDR3 reads TGTGCCAGCTCACCCCCCAGGGTCTACGCCGAGCAGTACTTC. This chain connects TRBV18 to TRBJ2-7; possible D gene TRBD1, 5 bases. The V end was cut by 3 bases, the J end by 6 bases, with 15 bases between. This CDR3 is built from 14 residues. Germline lookup yields CDR1 KGHSH and CDR2 LQKENI. The full variable domain, completed using reference TRBV18 and TRBJ2-7, is NAGVMQNPRHLVRRRGQEARLRCSPMKGHSHVYWYRQLPEEGLKFMVYLQKENIIDESGMPKERFSAEFPKEGPSILRIQQVVRGDSAAYFCASSPPRVYAEQYFGPGTRLTVT.

This chain connects TRBV4-3 to TRBJ1-1; a possible D gene is TRBD1 (5 bases). The CDR3 runs 15 residues. CDR1 is LGHNA, CDR2 YSLEER, per germline. The ends were cut back, 0 bases at V and 4 bases at J, with 12 bases in the middle. This CDR3 reads CASSQDQGGSTEAFF. The CDR3 nucleotides read TGCGCCAGCAGCCAAGATCAGGGCGGGAGCACTGAAGCTTTCTTT.

The V call is TRBV5-1, the J call TRBJ2-3, with D unresolved. Germline loops: CDR1 SGHRS, CDR2 YFSETQ. The V and J ends lost 4 bases and 0 bases respectively, with 6 bases between them. There are 13 residues in the CDR3. CDR3 bases: TGCGCCAGCAGCCAGACTAGCACAGATACGCAGTATTTT. Translation gives CASSQTSTDTQYF.

This rearrangement joins TRBV5-1 to TRBJ1-3; D is unclear. The germline V gene encodes CDR1 SGHRS and CDR2 YFSETQ. Deletions cut 5 bases from V and 0 bases from J, with 9 bases between. CDR3 length: 14 amino acids. The CDR3 sequence: CASRGRPSGNTIYF. In DNA, the CDR3 is TGCGCCAGCAGAGGGAGGCCCTCTGGAAACACCATATATTTT.

This chain joins TRBV7-2 and TRBJ2-1; TRBD2 aligns across 8 bases. The V gene's germline CDR1 is SGHTA and CDR2 FQGNSA. The CDR3 has 15 residues. With V trimmed by 1 base and J by 6 bases, 5 bases remained unmatched. The CDR3: CASSLVSGTVNEQFF. The CDR3 bases are TGTGCCAGCAGCTTAGTTAGCGGGACGGTCAATGAGCAGTTCTTC.

This clone was counted only a few times. The gene calls are TRBV27 and TRBJ2-7, with D possibly matching TRBD1 (6 bases). Germline V gene sequence: CDR1 MNHEY, CDR2 SMNVEV (reference sequence). V lost 6 bases and J 5 bases, leaving 14 bases between the germline ends. The CDR3 loop spans 13 amino acids. CDR3 nucleotides: TGTGCCAGCAGGGGGGATACAGGGAACGAGCAGTACTTC. It is translated as CASRGDTGNEQYF.

V gene TRBV7-2 combines with J gene TRBJ2-7, with 10 bases that match TRBD2. V was clipped by 5 bases and J by 3 bases; unmatched bases: 13. Per the germline V gene, CDR1 is SGHTA and CDR2 is FQGNSA. The CDR3 runs 17 residues. The CDR3 reads CASSPNGVAGGNYEQYF. CDR3 DNA sequence: TGTGCCAGCAGCCCGAACGGTGTAGCGGGAGGAAACTACGAGCAGTACTTC.

This clone was counted between two and nine times. The chain joins TRBV7-3 to TRBJ2-3, with 8 nucleotides matching TRBD1. Germline V gene data show CDR1 as SGHTA and CDR2 as FQGTGA. Trimming removed 5 bases from V and 5 bases from J; junction bases left unmatched: 6. The CDR3 length is 14 residues. CDR3 residues: CASSTGQGGDTQYF. Written as DNA, the CDR3 is TGTGCCAGCAGCACAGGACAGGGTGGAGATACGCAGTATTTT.

This clone was seen only a few times. The chain recombines TRBV29-1 with TRBJ1-5; the D is unclear. Germline CDR1 and CDR2: SQVTM and ANQGSEA. Trimming left V 1 base short and J 6 bases short, with 10 bases between. The CDR3 extends over 13 amino acids. CDR3 protein: CSVEAGGGQPQHF. CDR3 DNA: TGCAGCGTTGAAGCGGGAGGTGGTCAGCCCCAGCATTTT. The full variable domain, its missing parts supplied by reference TRBV29-1 and TRBJ1-5, is SAVISQKPSRDICQRGTSLTIQCQVDSQVTMMFWYRQQPGQSLTLIATANQGSEATYESGFVIDKFPISRPNLTFSTLTVSNMSPEDSSIYLCSVEAGGGQPQHFGDGTRLSIL.

As regards this clone: The junction and the germline gene differ at one end; a read error may be behind it. The chain joins TRBV7-7 to TRBJ2-1; D is uncertain. Germline CDR1 is SSHAT and CDR2 is FNYEAQ (reference sequence). The CDR3 runs 15 residues. CDR3 sequence: CASSPNVNAANEQFF. Written as DNA, the CDR3 is TGTGCTAGCAGCCCTAATGTGAACGCCGCGAATGAGCAGTTCTTC.

V gene TRBV5-4 combines with J gene TRBJ1-1, with 7 bases matching TRBD1. The germline V gene has CDR1 SGHNT and CDR2 YYREEE (reference sequence). The CDR3 spans 15 residues. Trimming cost V 3 bases and J 0 bases; bases outside gene matches: 5. This CDR3 is CASSSGTDLNTEAFF. The CDR3 DNA reads as TGTGCCAGCAGCTCCGGGACAGACCTGAACACTGAAGCTTTCTTT.

J is TRBJ1-1 and V is TRBV19; TRBD1 agrees at 8 bases. Germline V gene lookup returns CDR1 LNHDA and CDR2 SQIVND (reference sequence). This CDR3 has 13 amino acids. V lost 1 base, J lost 10 bases, and 5 bases stayed unmatched. The CDR3 DNA sequence: TGTGCCAGTAGTATAGGGACGGGACAGGTAGCTTTCTTT. Its translation is CASSIGTGQVAFF.

The chain links TRBV7-2 to TRBJ2-3, with a tentative D call TRBD1 (6 bases). V lost 5 bases, J lost 5 bases, and 17 bases lay in between. Germline values: CDR1 SGHTA, CDR2 FQGNSA. This CDR3 is built from 15 residues. CDR3 DNA: TGTGCCAGCAGCGAACAGGGTTCGTGGGTAGATACGCAGTATTTT. Protein sequence: CASSEQGSWVDTQYF.

The V and J genes are TRBV23-1 and TRBJ2-7; the match to TRBD1 covers 8 bases. TRBV23-1 is flagged as an ORF with uncertain function. V was clipped by 7 bases and J by 1 base; unmatched bases: 9. This CDR3 comprises 15 residues. CDR3 region: CASTPYTGGSYEQYV. In DNA, the CDR3 is TGCGCCAGCACCCCATACACAGGGGGGTCCTACGAGCAGTACGTC.

The genes are TRBV11-3 and TRBJ1-1; no clear D gene. Germline lookup yields CDR1 SGHNT and CDR2 YENEEA. This CDR3 has 14 amino acids. V was clipped by 1 base and J by 1 base, with 7 bases between them. CDR3 sequence (DNA): TGTGCCAGCAGCTTAGCCCCAGGGAACACTGAAGCTTTCTTT. This sequence encodes CASSLAPGNTEAFF.

This chain connects TRBV15 to TRBJ1-4, with 7 positions matching TRBD1. After removal of 0 bases from V and 0 bases from J, the junction contained 4 bases not matched to a gene. The CDR3 is 17 residues long. From germline, CDR1 is LNHNV and CDR2 YYDKDF (reference sequence). In DNA form, the CDR3 reads TGTGCCACCAGCAGAGATGGGGACAGCTCAACTAATGAAAAACTGTTTTTT. This codes for CATSRDGDSSTNEKLFF.

This sequence joins TRBV25-1 and TRBJ2-5; TRBD2 is a possible D gene (5 bases). Per germline, CDR1 MGHDK and CDR2 SYGVNS. V was clipped by 4 bases and J by 1 base, with 16 bases between them. CDR3 size: 16 residues. CDR3 sequence: CASSVLSTTPQETQYF. The CDR3 DNA reads TGTGCCAGCAGTGTACTCTCGACTACTCCCCAAGAGACCCAGTACTTC.

The chain employs TRBV4-2 and TRBJ2-1, with D unresolved. The V end was cut by 5 bases, the J end by 8 bases, with 7 bases between. The CDR3 totals 11 residues. Germline CDR1 LGHNA, CDR2 YNFKEQ. Here the CDR3 DNA reads TGTGCCAGCAGCTTGTTCGATGAGCAGTTCTTC. Protein: CASSLFDEQFF.